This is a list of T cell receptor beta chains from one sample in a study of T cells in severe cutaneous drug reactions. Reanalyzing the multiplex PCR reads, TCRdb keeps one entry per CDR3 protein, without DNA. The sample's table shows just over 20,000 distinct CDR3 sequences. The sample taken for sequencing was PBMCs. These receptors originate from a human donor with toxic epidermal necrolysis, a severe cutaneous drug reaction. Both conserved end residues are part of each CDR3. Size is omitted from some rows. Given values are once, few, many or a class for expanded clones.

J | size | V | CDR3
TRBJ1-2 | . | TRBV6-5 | CASSYSITELYGYTF
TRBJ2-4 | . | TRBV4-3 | CASSQLSGGAKNIQYF
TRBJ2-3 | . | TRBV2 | CAGSEPGLRTDTQYF
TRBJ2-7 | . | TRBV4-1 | CASSQGGQGSYEQYF
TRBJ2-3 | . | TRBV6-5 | CASSPHTGTQYF
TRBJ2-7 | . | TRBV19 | CASSIAEGRDEQYF
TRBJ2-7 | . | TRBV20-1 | CSARDRLAALAYEQYF
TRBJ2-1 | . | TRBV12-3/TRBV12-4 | CASSQSGFYNEQFF
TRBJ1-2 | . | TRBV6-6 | CASSPVQGGTYGYTF
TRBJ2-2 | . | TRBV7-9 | CASSLPVGGLDTGELFF
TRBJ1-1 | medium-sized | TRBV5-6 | CASSLFSQGLNTEAFF
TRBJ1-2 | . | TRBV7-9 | CASSTQDSSNYGYTF
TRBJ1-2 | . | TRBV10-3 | CAISETLTGEGYTF
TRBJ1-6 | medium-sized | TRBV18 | CASSQTGTLTNSPLHF
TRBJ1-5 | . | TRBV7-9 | CASSSDTSSYQPQHF